The next 15 T cell receptor beta chains were all read from a single sample in a study of blood T cells in healthy people across ages. A sample-barcoded 5' primer and a J-beta primer mix were used in a second PCR of about 6 to 11 cycles. TCRdb reprocessed the 5' RACE reads via MiXCR and lists one record per CDR3 protein. The sample gives 650,000 to 1,000,000 distinct CDR3 sequences, about 37% of which show up once; 10% to 15% is in the top ten. The sequencing input was blood. The receptors originated from a man between 18 and 35 years old in good health.

This clonotype was seen only a few times. The chain combines TRBV4-1 with TRBJ2-3; 7 bases map to TRBD2. The CDR3 is 17 residues long. The germline CDR1 and CDR2 sequences are MGHRA and YSYEKL. The V and J ends lost 1 base and 0 bases, in that order; junction bases with no gene match: 7. CDR3 nucleotide sequence: TGCGCCAGCAGCCAAGGACTAGCACGAACTAGCACAGATACGCAGTATTTT. It yields the protein CASSQGLARTSTDTQYF.

This chain connects TRBV20-1 to TRBJ2-1; D is perhaps TRBD1 or TRBD2 (5 bases each). Trimming removed 0 bases from V and 9 bases from J, with 9 bases in between. The CDR3 runs to 12 residues. Germline loops: CDR1 DFQATT, CDR2 SNEGSKA (reference sequence). The CDR3 loop reads CSARDEGLEQFF. The CDR3 DNA reads as TGCAGTGCTAGAGATGAGGGGCTTGAGCAGTTCTTC.

This clonotype was observed a handful of times. CDR3: CASSSPGLPYEQYF. The CDR3 nucleotides are TGTGCCAGCAGCTCACCGGGACTACCATACGAGCAGTACTTC. The chain is built from TRBV12-3 or TRBV12-4 and TRBJ2-7; TRBD2 matches 7 bases. The CDR3 is 14 amino acids. Germline trimming cut 6 bases from V and 4 bases from J; bases unmatched to any gene: 9.

CDR3: CASSWNRDGEAFF. The CDR3 DNA reads TGTGCCAGCAGCTGGAACAGGGATGGTGAAGCTTTCTTT. The chain joins TRBV7-2 to TRBJ1-1, with a weak D call TRBD1 (6 bases). The CDR3 extends over 13 amino acids. Trimming removed 4 bases at V and 7 bases at J, with 13 bases between. Germline CDR1 SGHTA, CDR2 FQGNSA.

Turning to this clonotype: The junction and the germline gene differ at one end; a read error may be behind it. Written as DNA, the CDR3 is TGTGCCAGCAGCTTCCGGTTATCTAGCACAGATACGCGGTATTTT. It specifies CASSFRLSSTDTRYF. This chain links TRBV7-3 with TRBJ2-3, with a possible D match to TRBD2 (5 bases). Germline CDR1 SGHTA, CDR2 FQGTGA. The CDR3 is made up of 15 amino acids.

This clonotype was picked up a small number of times. This sequence joins TRBV12-3 or TRBV12-4 and TRBJ2-3; 8 bases fit TRBD1. Trimming cost V 6 bases and J 6 bases; bases outside gene matches: 14. This CDR3 region has 16 residues. The DNA of the CDR3 is TGTGCCAGCAGGACGAACAGGGGGAACAACGTGGATACGCAGTATTTT. Translated, it gives CASRTNRGNNVDTQYF.

The chain recombines TRBV3-1 with TRBJ2-1; 8 nucleotides align to TRBD2. Germline trimming cut 6 bases from V and 5 bases from J; bases unmatched to any gene: 12. Germline CDR1 LGHDT, CDR2 YNNKEL (reference sequence). CDR3 length: 16 residues. CDR3 coding DNA: TGTGCCAGCAGTTACGATCGCAGCGGGAGCAACAATGAGCAGTTCTTC. It is translated as CASSYDRSGSNNEQFF.

As regards this clonotype: This sequence may be a read error, since a much larger clone differs from it by one base. The gene calls are TRBV20-1 and TRBJ2-3, with D possibly TRBD2 on 5 matching bases. The CDR3 spans 14 residues. The germline CDR1 and CDR2 sequences are DFQATT and SNEGSKA (reference sequence). Trimming took off 4 bases at V and 3 bases at J, with 14 bases between the two ends. CDR3 amino acids: CSATGRAATDTQYF. The CDR3 nucleotides read TGCAGTGCTACAGGACGAGCGGCAACAGATACGCAGTATTTT.

A remark on this clonotype: This may stem from a read error, because a much larger clone lies one nucleotide away. The chain recombines TRBV20-1 with TRBJ2-4; D not certain. The J call may be mistaken, given a closer DNA end match to TRBJ2-7. This CDR3 is built from 12 residues. Germline CDR1 reads DFQATT; CDR2 reads SNEGSKA (reference sequence). The CDR3, as DNA: TGCAGTGTTAGAGAGTTAACCTACGAGCAGTACTTC. It is translated as CSVRELTYEQYF.

This clonotype was detected only a few times. The chain carries TRBV6-6 and TRBJ1-3; the D gene is possibly TRBD1 (5 bases). Germline CDR1 and CDR2: MNHNY and SVGAGI (reference sequence). Deletions cut 0 bases from V and 4 bases from J, with 13 bases between. The CDR3 is 16 residues long. CDR3 loop: CASSYSSQGLGNTIYF. Written as DNA, the CDR3 is TGTGCCAGCAGTTACTCGAGTCAGGGCTTGGGAAACACCATATATTTT.

The J gene is TRBJ1-6, the V gene TRBV20-1, with TRBD1 matching 8 bases. The CDR3 runs 14 residues. V gave up 6 bases and J gave up 8 bases; unmatched junction bases: 9. CDR1 is DFQATT and CDR2 is SNEGSKA in the germline V gene (reference sequence). The CDR3, as DNA: TGCAGTGCCCCTGACAGGGGAGGGGATTCACCCCTCCACTTT. Its translation is CSAPDRGGDSPLHF.

This rearrangement joins TRBV12-3 or TRBV12-4 to TRBJ1-1; 7 bases map to TRBD1. V shed 7 bases, J shed 5 bases, and the junction held 4 bases outside the gene matches. CDR3 length: 12 amino acids. The DNA for the CDR3 is TGTGCCAGCACCGTGACAGGGACTGAAGCTTTCTTT. Its translation is CASTVTGTEAFF.

This clonotype was observed a handful of times. The chain recombines TRBV7-2 with TRBJ1-4; D gene uncertain. Germline V gives CDR1 SGHTA, CDR2 FQGNSA. The CDR3 has 15 amino acids. Trimming pared 2 bases from V and 4 bases from J, leaving 11 bases between. CDR3 amino acids: CASSLNDRYNEKLFF. The CDR3 nucleotides read TGTGCCAGCAGCTTAAACGACCGATATAATGAAAAACTGTTTTTT.

This clonotype was counted once. A single base separates this from a much larger clone, so it may be a read error. In DNA, the CDR3 is TGTGCCAACAGCTTCGGACGGAGGGGCTATGGCTACACCTTC. It codes for CANSFGRRGYGYTF. This chain uses TRBV7-2 with TRBJ1-2; D is possibly TRBD1 (5 bases). The CDR3 contains 14 residues. Germline V gene sequence: CDR1 SGHTA, CDR2 FQGNSA.

This clonotype has more than one count but fewer than ten. This sequence joins TRBV2 and TRBJ2-1, with a tentative D call TRBD1 (6 bases). The CDR3 has 15 residues. The germline CDR1 and CDR2 sequences are SNHLY and FYNNEI. Trimming took 6 bases from V and 7 from J, leaving 19 bases between them. CDR3 DNA: TGTGCCAGCAGCGAACCGATACAGGGTCAGAATGAGCAGTTCTTC. Translation gives CASSEPIQGQNEQFF.